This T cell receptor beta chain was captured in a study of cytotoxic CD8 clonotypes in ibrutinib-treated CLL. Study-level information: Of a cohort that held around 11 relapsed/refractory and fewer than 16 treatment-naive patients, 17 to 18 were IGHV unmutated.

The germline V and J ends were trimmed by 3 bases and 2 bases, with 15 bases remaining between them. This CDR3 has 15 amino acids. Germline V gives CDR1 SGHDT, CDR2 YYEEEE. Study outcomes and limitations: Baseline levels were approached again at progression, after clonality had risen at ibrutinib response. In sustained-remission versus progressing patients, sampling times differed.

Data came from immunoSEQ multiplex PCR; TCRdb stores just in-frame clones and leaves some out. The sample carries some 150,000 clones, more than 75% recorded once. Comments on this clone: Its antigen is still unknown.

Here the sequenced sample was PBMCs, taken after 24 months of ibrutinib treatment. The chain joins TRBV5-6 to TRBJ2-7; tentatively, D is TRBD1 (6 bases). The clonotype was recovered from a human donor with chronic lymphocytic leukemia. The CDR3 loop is CASSYGRDTTYEQYF. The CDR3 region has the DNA TGTGCCAGCAGCTACGGCCGGGACACCACCTACGAGCAGTACTTC.